The rows below give T cell receptor beta chains drawn from one sample of a study of OX40 agonist ivuxolimab in advanced cancers. TCRdb keeps only in-frame clones here, not all; method: immunoSEQ multiplex PCR. The data contain 60,000 to 100,000 clones, roughly 90% of them singletons. The sequencing used CD4+ or CD8+ T cells sorted from blood, collected in a trial of the OX40 agonist ivuxolimab. These receptors were collected from an adult with an advanced solid tumor such as melanoma, head and neck, liver or kidney cancer. Each CDR3 is given with its conserved first and last residue. D genes are given only for firm matches. Clone size is shown for a subset of rows, as once, few, many or a class of expanded clone.

CDR3	DNA	D	J	size	V
CASSFGVHEQYF	TGTGCCAGCAGCTTTGGGGTCCACGAGCAGTACTTC	-	TRBJ2-7	few	TRBV5-6
CASSQTQGPYEQYF	TGTGCCAGCAGCCAGACACAGGGTCCCTACGAGCAGTACTTC	-	TRBJ2-7	-	TRBV14
CASSLGLAGALDEQYF	TGCGCCAGCAGCTTGGGACTAGCGGGGGCCCTAGACGAGCAGTACTTC	TRBD2	TRBJ2-7	-	TRBV5-1
CAWSVYSNQPQHF	TGTGCCTGGAGTGTGTATAGCAATCAGCCCCAGCATTTT	-	TRBJ1-5	once	TRBV30
CASSLAGTYEQYF	TGTGCCAGCAGCTTAGCGGGGACCTACGAGCAGTACTTC	-	TRBJ2-7	once	TRBV7-8
CASSDQDGEQFF	TGCGCCAGCAGTGATCAAGACGGTGAGCAGTTCTTC	-	TRBJ2-1	-	TRBV10-1
CASGFFYEQYF	TGTGCCAGCGGCTTTTTCTACGAGCAGTACTTC	-	TRBJ2-7	-	TRBV6-5
CASRPHSSYEQYF	TGTGCCAGCAGGCCACACAGCTCCTACGAGCAGTACTTC	-	TRBJ2-7	-	TRBV7-6
CASSHPPTGAYNEQFF	TGCGCCAGCAGTCATCCACCGACAGGAGCCTACAATGAGCAGTTCTTC	-	TRBJ2-1	-	TRBV5-1
CASSWEGPHRQETQYF	TGCGCCAGCAGCTGGGAGGGCCCCCATCGACAAGAGACCCAGTACTTC	TRBD2	TRBJ2-5	-	TRBV5-1
CASSLGGAGDYGYTF	TGTGCCAGCAGCTTGGGGGGCGCGGGGGACTATGGCTACACCTTC	-	TRBJ1-2	-	TRBV5-4
CATSGKETTEAFF	TGTGCCACCAGCGGAAAGGAGACAACGGAAGCTTTCTTT	-	TRBJ1-1	-	TRBV15
CASSYSGTGTDTEAFF	TGTGCCAGCAGTTACTCCGGGACAGGGACGGACACTGAAGCTTTCTTT	TRBD1	TRBJ1-1	once	TRBV6-6
CASSAGQANTEAFF	TGTGCCAGCAGCGCGGGACAGGCGAACACTGAAGCTTTCTTT	TRBD1	TRBJ1-1	-	TRBV7-6
CASSQTGHPANYGYTF	TGCGCCAGCAGCCAAACGGGACACCCAGCTAACTATGGCTACACCTTC	-	TRBJ1-2	-	TRBV4-3
CASRFSGEGETQYF	TGTGCCAGCCGCTTTTCAGGGGAAGGAGAGACCCAGTACTTC	-	TRBJ2-5	-	TRBV19
CASGQGVGNGYTF	TGCGCCAGTGGACAGGGGGTAGGAAATGGCTACACCTTC	TRBD1	TRBJ1-2	-	TRBV5-1
CASAAGGTYEQYF	TGTGCCAGCGCTGCGGGCGGAACCTACGAGCAGTACTTC	-	TRBJ2-7	once	TRBV7-2
CASSQGRGWTEAFF	TGTGCCAGCAGCCAAGGGCGGGGGTGGACTGAAGCTTTCTTT	-	TRBJ1-1	-	TRBV11-2
CASSVPGAGTDTQYF	TGCGCCAGCAGCGTACCGGGGGCGGGCACAGATACGCAGTATTTT	-	TRBJ2-3	-	TRBV5-1
CASSSDRGGWLQHF	TGTGCCAGCAGCTCCGACCGGGGGGGGTGGCTCCAGCATTTT	-	TRBJ1-5	-	TRBV27
CASSMGQGNTEAFF	TGTGCCAGTAGTATGGGACAGGGTAACACTGAAGCTTTCTTT	TRBD1	TRBJ1-1	once	TRBV19
CSVGGEGQGPPYEQYF	TGCAGCGTTGGTGGGGAGGGACAGGGCCCCCCCTACGAGCAGTACTTC	TRBD1	TRBJ2-7	-	TRBV29-1
CATSNRQGMNTEAFF	TGTGCCACCAGCAACCGACAGGGCATGAACACTGAAGCTTTCTTT	TRBD1	TRBJ1-1	-	TRBV15
CASRLSALGGDDEQYF	TGTGCCAGCAGACTATCCGCTCTGGGAGGAGACGACGAGCAGTACTTC	-	TRBJ2-7	-	TRBV6-6
CASSVGHQGLGTEAFF	TGTGCCAGCAGCGTGGGACACCAGGGGTTAGGCACTGAAGCTTTCTTT	-	TRBJ1-1	-	TRBV5-4
CASSPDGTTWADTQYF	TGTGCCAGCAGCCCGGACGGGACTACGTGGGCAGATACGCAGTATTTT	TRBD2	TRBJ2-3	once	TRBV7-9
CASSWVIGTDTGELFF	TGTGCCAGCAGTTGGGTAATTGGGACAGACACCGGGGAGCTGTTTTTT	TRBD1	TRBJ2-2	-	TRBV6-5
CASSLERRGNTEAFF	TGTGCCAGCAGCTTAGAGAGACGGGGTAACACTGAAGCTTTCTTT	-	TRBJ1-1	-	TRBV7-8
CASSRAGNNQPQHF	TGTGCCAGCAGCCGTGCGGGTAACAATCAGCCCCAGCATTTT	-	TRBJ1-5	-	TRBV11-1
CASRREGGAYEQYF	TGTGCCAGCCGACGGGAGGGAGGGGCCTACGAGCAGTACTTC	TRBD2	TRBJ2-7	once	TRBV5-5
CASSLGTSGTEQYF	TGTGCCAGCAGTCTAGGGACTAGCGGTACCGAGCAGTACTTC	TRBD2	TRBJ2-7	-	TRBV27
CASSQERAQGVGEKLFF	TGCGCCAGCAGCCAAGAGAGGGCGCAGGGGGTAGGGGAAAAACTGTTTTTT	TRBD1	TRBJ1-4	once	TRBV4-3
CASSLGGASDTQYF	TGTGCCAGCAGCTTAGGCGGGGCCTCAGATACGCAGTATTTT	-	TRBJ2-3	-	TRBV7-8
CASSALEKLFF	TGTGCCAGCAGCGCTTTGGAGAAGCTGTTTTTT	-	TRBJ2-2	-	TRBV11-2
CASSLQGNYGYTF	TGTGCCAGCAGCTTACAGGGAAACTATGGCTACACCTTC	-	TRBJ1-2	-	TRBV7-7
CASSASGGSYEQYF	TGTGCCAGCAGCGCTAGCGGGGGATCCTACGAGCAGTACTTC	TRBD2	TRBJ2-7	-	TRBV9
CATSRAGQPFNQPQHF	TGTGCCACCAGCAGGGCGGGACAGCCCTTCAATCAGCCCCAGCATTTT	TRBD1	TRBJ1-5	-	TRBV15
CASSVGGASTDTQYF	TGTGCCAGCAGCGTAGGCGGGGCTAGCACAGATACGCAGTATTTT	-	TRBJ2-3	-	TRBV9
CASSLGAETQYF	TGTGCCAGCAGCTTGGGGGCTGAGACCCAGTACTTC	-	TRBJ2-5	-	TRBV11-2